The 5 T cell receptor beta chains given below trace back to one sample, sequenced in a study of monozygotic twins with inflammatory bowel disease. TCRdb reprocessed the 5' RACE reads and reports one entry per CDR3 protein, with no DNA. The sample totals some 150,000 distinct CDR3 sequences. The sample was blood. The receptor set was obtained from a human donor with ulcerative colitis or Crohn's disease, or a healthy co-twin of an affected twin (not recorded which).

This CDR3 reads CASSLAPDSNQPQHF. V usage is TRBV5-1 and J usage is TRBJ1-5. CDR3 size: 15 residues. The germline V gene has CDR1 SGHRS and CDR2 YFSETQ.

V is TRBV5-1 and J is TRBJ2-7. The CDR3 covers 14 residues. Per germline, CDR1 SGHRS and CDR2 YFSETQ. The CDR3 here is CASSLTVDSYEQYF.

The chain joins TRBV5-1 to TRBJ2-1; with no DNA, the TCRdb D assignment of TRBD1 cannot be verified. The CDR3 totals 14 residues. Germline V gene data show CDR1 as SGHRS and CDR2 as YFSETQ. This chain's CDR3 is CASSLKQGGNEQFF.

V gene TRBV5-5 combines with J gene TRBJ2-2; TCRdb selects TRBD1, and the lack of DNA leaves this call unchecked. Germline V gene data show CDR1 as SGHKS and CDR2 as YYEKEE (reference sequence). The CDR3 covers 15 residues. The CDR3 loop is CASSTTSGSPGELFF.

The V gene is TRBV5-6, the J gene TRBJ2-1; the D gene TCRdb calls, TRBD2, cannot be checked with no DNA. This CDR3 is 13 amino acids long. Germline values: CDR1 SGHDT, CDR2 YYEEEE. Here the CDR3 reads CASSLSPSSVQFF.